Following are 23 T cell receptor beta chains from one sample sequenced in a study of blood T cell repertoires in COVID-19. Assay used: immunoSEQ multiplex PCR; TCRdb lists only in-frame clones, some missing. Of 200,000 to 250,000 clones in the sample, around 82% were seen once. Sequencing was carried out using peripheral blood. These receptors all come from a woman aged 60-75 years with acute or convalescent COVID-19.

The chain employs TRBV30 and TRBJ2-7; weak D call: TRBD2 (6 bases). V shed 2 bases and J shed 7 bases, with 9 bases lying between them. Germline assignment: CDR1 GTSNPN and CDR2 SVGIG (reference sequence). This CDR3 region has 11 residues. CDR3 nucleotides: TGTGCCTGGAGTATGGCGGGGGAGCAGTACTTC. Its protein is CAWSMAGEQYF.

The J gene is TRBJ2-4, the V gene TRBV2, with TRBD1 identical over 10 bases. Germline V gene data show CDR1 as SNHLY and CDR2 as FYNNEI. J was trimmed by 5 bases and V by 6 bases; bases with no gene match: 4. This CDR3 contains 14 residues. The CDR3 loop is CASRGQGTENIQYF. The CDR3 nucleotides are TGTGCCAGCAGGGGACAGGGGACGGAAAACATTCAGTACTTC.

As for this clone: Other DNA sequences from this sample encode an identical CDR3 as well. The chain couples TRBV12-3 or TRBV12-4 to TRBJ2-2; D gene unclear. V was cut by 5 bases and J by 4 bases, with 8 bases left in between. This CDR3 is built from 13 residues. The CDR3 sequence: CASSPQLTGELFF. The CDR3 DNA reads as TGTGCCAGCAGTCCCCAACTCACCGGGGAGCTGTTTTTT.

The V and J genes are TRBV18 and TRBJ2-1; 7 nucleotides match TRBD1. The CDR3 length is 15 residues. Germline V CDR1 and CDR2: KGHSH, LQKENI. The V gene end was trimmed by 4 bases and the J gene end by 6 bases; junction bases not matched to a gene: 9. CDR3 amino acids: CASSLQQGSPNEQFF. The CDR3 region has the DNA TGTGCCAGCTCACTACAACAGGGGTCGCCCAATGAGCAGTTCTTC.

The rearrangement uses TRBV5-4 and TRBJ1-3; the D is unclear. Germline CDR1 SGHNT, CDR2 YYREEE (reference sequence). This CDR3 region has 16 residues. Trimming cost V 0 bases and J 0 bases, with 10 bases left between them. The CDR3 nucleotides read TGTGCCAGCAGCTTGGATACAGCTTCCTCTGGAAACACCATATATTTT. Protein product: CASSLDTASSGNTIYF.

The V and J genes are TRBV12-3 or TRBV12-4 and TRBJ1-3, with TRBD1 as a possible D gene (5 bases). This CDR3 region has 13 residues. The germline V and J ends were trimmed by 9 bases and 0 bases, with 9 bases remaining between them. The DNA of the CDR3 is TGTGCCAGGACGGGGGACTCTGGAAACACCATATATTTT. Protein: CARTGDSGNTIYF.

The rearrangement joins TRBV19 to TRBJ1-4; D not certain. The CDR3 has 17 residues. Trimming shortened V by 3 bases and J by 6 bases, and 20 bases separated the two germline ends. Germline lookup yields CDR1 LNHDA and CDR2 SQIVND (reference sequence). Written as DNA, the CDR3 is TGTGCCAGTAGTATCCGAGGGAATCGGAATGGAGATGAAAAACTGTTTTTT. It is translated as CASSIRGNRNGDEKLFF.

V and J are TRBV5-6 and TRBJ1-2; TRBD1 matches at 10 bases. CDR1 SGHDT and CDR2 YYEEEE come from the germline V gene. The trim removed 1 base at V and 1 base at J, leaving 1 base unmatched. The CDR3 extends over 15 amino acids. The CDR3 DNA is TGTGCCAGCAGCTTGTGGACAGGGGGTAACTATGGCTACACCTTC. Its protein is CASSLWTGGNYGYTF.

The V and J genes are TRBV7-2 and TRBJ1-1; 9 positions agree with TRBD1. The CDR3 loop spans 15 amino acids. The V and J ends lost 5 bases and 5 bases, in that order; junction bases with no gene match: 9. CDR1 is SGHTA and CDR2 is FQGNSA in the germline V gene. CDR3 region: CASSQKQGASTEAFF. In nucleotides, the CDR3 is TGTGCCAGCAGCCAGAAACAGGGGGCTTCAACTGAAGCTTTCTTT.

This CDR3 reads CASSSDLAGYEQYF. CDR3 in DNA: TGTGCCAGCAGCTCCGACCTAGCGGGGTACGAGCAGTACTTC. The chain has TRBV7-9 and TRBJ2-7, with 9 bases matching TRBD2. The V gene end was trimmed by 4 bases and the J gene end by 4 bases; junction bases not matched to a gene: 5. CDR1 is SEHNR, CDR2 FQNEAQ, per germline (reference sequence). The CDR3 is made up of 14 amino acids.

This clone is a singleton in its sample. V and J are TRBV7-9 and TRBJ1-2, with D possibly TRBD1 on 5 matching bases. Trimming removed 5 bases from V and 5 bases from J, with 15 bases in between. CDR1 and CDR2 (germline): SEHNR, FQNEAQ (reference sequence). This CDR3 region has 14 residues. Here the CDR3 reads CASSQTEGVYGYTF. CDR3 bases: TGTGCCAGCAGCCAAACGGAAGGGGTGTATGGCTACACCTTC.

V and J are TRBV5-1 and TRBJ1-1; D gene ambiguous. Germline CDR1 reads SGHRS; CDR2 reads YFSETQ. Trimming took off 0 bases at V and 2 bases at J, with 5 bases between the two ends. The CDR3 is 13 amino acids. The CDR3 nucleotides read TGCGCCAGCAGCTTGGGCGGAAACACTGAAGCTTTCTTT. Translating gives CASSLGGNTEAFF.

This clone was seen more than once but under ten times. The chain has TRBV5-6 and TRBJ2-4, with D possibly being TRBD2 (6 bases). The CDR3 totals 12 residues. Germline-derived CDR1 and CDR2 are SGHDT and YYEEEE. Deletions cut 0 bases from V and 14 bases from J, with 12 bases between. CDR3 in DNA: TGTGCCAGCAGCTTGGTGGTGGGGGAGGAGTACTTC. Translating gives CASSLVVGEEYF.

The chain links TRBV15 to TRBJ1-4, with a tentative D call TRBD1 (6 bases). The germline CDR1 and CDR2 sequences are LNHNV and YYDKDF (reference sequence). The length of the CDR3 is 14 residues. V lost 1 base and J lost 12, with 15 bases in between. CDR3 in amino acids: CATSRGGTYRQLFF. The CDR3 DNA reads as TGTGCCACCAGCAGAGGTGGGACATATCGCCAACTGTTTTTT.

This sequence joins TRBV9 and TRBJ2-3; D remains ambiguous. The length of the CDR3 is 17 residues. With 4 bases removed from V and 2 bases from J, the gap between germline ends came to 20 bases. Germline V gene sequence: CDR1 SGDLS, CDR2 YYNGEE. The CDR3 DNA follows: TGTGCCAGCAGCAGACCAGGAAGTATCCAGTACACAGATACGCAGTATTTT. Its protein is CASSRPGSIQYTDTQYF.

This chain links TRBV4-2 with TRBJ2-7, with D maybe TRBD1 (6 bases). The CDR3 totals 16 residues. Germline values: CDR1 LGHNA, CDR2 YNFKEQ. Trimming removed 0 bases at V and 1 base at J, with 13 bases between. The CDR3 sequence is CASSQDSGTSSYEQYF. CDR3 in DNA: TGTGCCAGCAGCCAAGACTCCGGGACAAGTTCCTACGAGCAGTACTTC.

The table lists this clone with a count of one. The genes are TRBV5-4 and TRBJ1-1, with D perhaps matching TRBD1 (6 bases). This CDR3 is built from 15 residues. The V end was cut by 3 bases, the J end by 3 bases, with 15 bases between. The V gene's germline CDR1 is SGHNT and CDR2 YYREEE (reference sequence). The CDR3 is CASSSWTDQDTEAFF. For the CDR3, the DNA is TGTGCCAGCAGCTCATGGACAGATCAAGACACTGAAGCTTTCTTT.

The V and J genes are TRBV10-3 and TRBJ2-1; D is possibly TRBD1 (5 bases). The CDR3 spans 12 residues. Germline-derived CDR1 and CDR2 are ENHRY and SYGVKD. V was shortened by 10 bases and J by 3 bases, with 10 bases between the two germline ends. For the CDR3, the DNA is TGTGCCACCAAGACAGACTACAATGAGCAGTTCTTC. It encodes CATKTDYNEQFF.

The CDR3 is CASNDFGSEGNEQFF. The CDR3 nucleotides are TGTGCCAGCAACGATTTCGGGTCGGAGGGCAATGAGCAGTTCTTC. This chain joins TRBV16 and TRBJ2-1; possibly TRBD2 for D (6 bases). Trimming removed 7 bases at V and 6 bases at J, with 19 bases between. The CDR3 is made up of 15 amino acids. Germline values: CDR1 KGHSY, CDR2 FQNENV. Full variable domain (remainder filled in from reference TRBV16 and TRBJ2-1): GEEVAQTPKHLVRGEGQKAKLYCAPIKGHSYVFWYQQVLKNEFKFLISFQNENVFDETGMPKERFSAKCLPNSPCSLEIQATKLEDSAVYFCASNDFGSEGNEQFFGPGTRLTVL.

The genes are TRBV28 and TRBJ1-2; 7 positions match TRBD1. The germline CDR1 and CDR2 sequences are MDHEN and SYDVKM. The CDR3 is 13 residues long. J lost 4 bases, V lost 5 bases, and 4 bases had no gene match. DNA of the CDR3: TGTGCCAGCAGTCGTGACAGGGCCTATGGCTACACCTTC. Protein: CASSRDRAYGYTF.

The chain has TRBV6-5 and TRBJ1-5; TRBD1 might be the D (5 bases). Per germline, CDR1 MNHEY and CDR2 SVGAGI. The CDR3 runs to 15 residues. Trimming removed 6 bases from V and 4 bases from J, with 16 bases in between. The CDR3 here is CASRKGILGNQPQHF. For the CDR3, the DNA is TGTGCCAGCAGGAAGGGGATACTGGGGAATCAGCCCCAGCATTTT.

The rearrangement joins TRBV5-1 to TRBJ2-3; 9 nucleotides agree with TRBD1. The CDR3 extends over 16 amino acids. Germline CDR1 reads SGHRS; CDR2 reads YFSETQ. The junction had 6 bases not matched to a gene; V was cut back by 4 bases and J by 0 bases. The CDR3 nucleotides are TGCGCCAGCAGCCTGACAGGGGGGAAAAGCACAGATACGCAGTATTTT. Its translation is CASSLTGGKSTDTQYF.

CDR3 in DNA: TGTGCTAATCCGGGGGGCATTCAGTACTTC. This translates into CANPGGIQYF. This chain joins TRBV27 and TRBJ2-4, with 7 bases that match TRBD2. CDR3 length equals 10 residues. Germline CDR1 MNHEY, CDR2 SMNVEV (reference sequence).